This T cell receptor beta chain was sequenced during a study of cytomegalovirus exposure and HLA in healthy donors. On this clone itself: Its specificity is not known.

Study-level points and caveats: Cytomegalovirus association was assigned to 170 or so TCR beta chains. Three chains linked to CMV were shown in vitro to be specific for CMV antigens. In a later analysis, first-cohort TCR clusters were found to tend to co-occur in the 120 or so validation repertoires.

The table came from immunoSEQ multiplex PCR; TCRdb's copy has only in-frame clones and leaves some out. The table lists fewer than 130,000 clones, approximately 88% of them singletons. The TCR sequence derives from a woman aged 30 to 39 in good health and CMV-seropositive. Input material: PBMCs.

This chain's CDR3 is CAWSAKGRGYYEQYF. DNA of the CDR3: TGTGCCTGGAGTGCAAAAGGGAGGGGCTACTACGAGCAGTACTTC. The V call is TRBV30, the J call TRBJ2-7; 7 bases fit TRBD2. Germline trimming cut 1 base from V and 3 bases from J; bases unmatched to any gene: 9. Germline V gene sequence: CDR1 GTSNPN, CDR2 SVGIG (reference sequence). The CDR3 is 15 residues long. Full variable domain (rest looked up from reference TRBV30 and TRBJ2-7): SQTIHQWPATLVQPVGSPLSLECTVEGTSNPNLYWYRQAAGRGLQLLFYSVGIGQISSEVPQNLSASRPQDRQFILSSKKLLLSDSGFYLCAWSAKGRGYYEQYFGPGTRLTVT.